The 6 T cell receptor beta chains presented below share a single source sample, sequenced in a study of blood T cells in healthy people across ages. Primers used in a second PCR of roughly 6 to 12 cycles were a sample-barcoded 5' primer and a J-beta primer mix. TCRdb used MiXCR to reprocess the 5' RACE reads, holding one entry per CDR3 protein. This table holds about 290,000 distinct CDR3 sequences, 25% to 30% found once. The sequenced sample consisted of blood. The receptors shown here come from a woman aged 65 to 85 in good health.

The CDR3 DNA reads TGTGCCAGCCTTCCCCTTGGGCAGTCGCGGTTGGGCACTGAAGCTTTCTTT. Translation: CASLPLGQSRLGTEAFF. The chain has TRBV6-2 or TRBV6-3 and TRBJ1-1; D remains ambiguous. The CDR3 is 17 amino acids. V lost 8 bases to trimming and J lost 4 bases, with 26 bases between them. Germline CDR1 MNHEY, CDR2 SVGEGT.

This clonotype was seen a few times. CDR3 nucleotides: TGTGCCAGCAGCTTAGGCACTAGCGGACACAATGAGCAGTTCTTC. This gives the protein CASSLGTSGHNEQFF. The chain links TRBV7-3 to TRBJ2-1; 8 nucleotides agree with TRBD2. The CDR3 spans 15 residues. With 2 bases clipped from V and 5 bases from J, the junction kept 5 bases outside the gene matches. CDR1 and CDR2 (germline): SGHTA, FQGTGA.

There are a few counts of this clonotype. This rearrangement joins TRBV6-1 to TRBJ2-5; TRBD1 is a possible D gene (5 bases). CDR1 MNHNS and CDR2 SASEGT come from the germline V gene. The CDR3 has 11 residues. The V end lost 7 bases, the J end lost 5 bases, and 8 bases lay between the germline ends. The CDR3 loop reads CASNSGETQYF. The CDR3 DNA is TGTGCCAGCAATTCAGGGGAGACCCAGTACTTC.

This clonotype was seen just once. CDR3: CASSFIGALNVLTF. CDR3 sequence (DNA): TGTGCCAGCAGTTTTATAGGGGCTCTCAACGTCCTGACTTTC. V gene TRBV27 combines with J gene TRBJ2-6; perhaps TRBD1 as D (5 bases). V lost 3 bases and J lost 9, with 12 bases in between. Germline V CDR1 and CDR2: MNHEY, SMNVEV (reference sequence). The CDR3 extends over 14 amino acids.

The genes are TRBV27 and TRBJ2-1; the D gene could be TRBD1 or TRBD2 (5 bases each). The CDR3 extends over 17 amino acids. Germline CDR1 reads MNHEY; CDR2 reads SMNVEV (reference sequence). V lost 6 bases, J lost 0 bases, and 18 bases lay in between. As DNA, the CDR3 is TGTGCCAGCAGCCCTGGGACCTATAGGAGCTCCTACAATGAGCAGTTCTTC. Amino acid sequence: CASSPGTYRSSYNEQFF.

Only a few counts were recorded for this clonotype. V and J are TRBV5-1 and TRBJ2-1, with D possibly matching TRBD2 (6 bases). The V end lost 5 bases, the J end lost 6 bases, and 18 bases lay between the germline ends. The CDR3 extends over 15 amino acids. The germline V gene encodes CDR1 SGHRS and CDR2 YFSETQ. As DNA, the CDR3 is TGCGCCAGCAGATCCGGGGGAAAGATTGGCAATGAGCAGTTCTTC. Encoded protein: CASRSGGKIGNEQFF.